This passage covers 2 T cell receptor beta chains from one sample sequenced in a study of blood T cell repertoires in COVID-19. Generated by immunoSEQ multiplex PCR, the TCRdb table keeps only in-frame clones and is missing some. The sample carries about half a million clones, approximately 83% recorded once. Specimen: peripheral blood. The receptors stem from a human donor in a cohort sampled during active COVID-19.

This clone appeared a single time. CDR3 in amino acids: CATSDSTGLAKNIQYF. CDR3 nucleotides: TGTGCCACCAGTGATTCTACAGGGTTGGCCAAAAACATTCAGTACTTC. The gene calls are TRBV24-1 and TRBJ2-4; possibly TRBD1 for D (6 bases). V was shortened by 2 bases and J by 1 base, with 11 bases between the two germline ends. The CDR3 spans 16 residues. Germline assignment: CDR1 KGHDR and CDR2 SFDVKD.

This clone turned up a few times. The genes are TRBV21-1 and TRBJ2-7; the table's D call, TRBD2, was not checked against the DNA. TRBV21-1 is a recognized pseudogene. The CDR3 sequence is 15 residues long. CDR3 DNA: TGTGCCAGCAGCAAAGCGGCCCTCGGGGCCTACGAGCAGTACTTC. Its protein is CASSKAALGAYEQYF.